The 8 T cell receptor beta chains in this list originate from one sample, sequenced in a study of cytomegalovirus exposure and HLA in healthy donors. 60 Vbeta and 13 Jbeta primers were used in PCR. Produced via immunoSEQ multiplex PCR; TCRdb's table is partial and in-frame only. Here the sample spans over 100,000 clones, more than 75% being singletons. Sequenced: PBMCs. These receptors all stem from a woman aged 40-49 years in good health and CMV-seropositive.

This clone showed up just once. The gene calls are TRBV30 and TRBJ2-3; D perhaps matches TRBD1 (5 bases). V lost 2 bases, J lost 2 bases, and 11 bases lay in between. This CDR3 contains 14 residues. The germline V gene has CDR1 GTSNPN and CDR2 SVGIG (reference sequence). The CDR3: CAWSWGRATDTQYF. The CDR3 DNA is TGTGCCTGGAGTTGGGGCAGGGCCACAGATACGCAGTATTTT.

The chain links TRBV2 to TRBJ1-1; no clear D. V lost 0 bases and J 5 bases, leaving 10 bases between the germline ends. The CDR3 consists of 14 residues. Germline-derived CDR1 and CDR2 are SNHLY and FYNNEI. CDR3 loop: CASSEAPRGTEAFF. The CDR3 DNA reads TGTGCCAGCAGTGAAGCCCCCAGAGGGACTGAAGCTTTCTTT.

This rearrangement joins TRBV5-4 to TRBJ1-6, with D tentatively TRBD1 (5 bases). Trimming shortened V by 4 bases and J by 9 bases, and 14 bases separated the two germline ends. The CDR3 has 14 residues. Germline V lookup: CDR1 SGHNT, CDR2 YYREEE (reference sequence). This chain's CDR3 is CASSAPLRGSPLHF. CDR3 coding DNA: TGTGCCAGCAGCGCTCCATTAAGGGGTTCACCCCTCCACTTT.

The gene calls are TRBV5-1 and TRBJ1-4, with TRBD1 as a possible D gene (6 bases). With 0 bases removed from V and 6 bases from J, the gap between germline ends came to 15 bases. The CDR3 sequence is 16 residues long. Looked up from germline, CDR1 is SGHRS and CDR2 is YFSETQ. The CDR3 nucleotides are TGCGCCAGCAGCTTGGCCGTGGGGGGGCGATATGAAAAACTGTTTTTT. Amino acid sequence: CASSLAVGGRYEKLFF.

The sample holds one count of this clone. The rearrangement joins TRBV6-1 to TRBJ2-1, with 10 bases lining up with TRBD2. Germline V lookup: CDR1 MNHNS, CDR2 SASEGT. The trim removed 1 base at V and 8 bases at J, leaving 5 bases unmatched. The CDR3 is made up of 15 amino acids. The CDR3 loop is CASSEGAGGFYEQFF. Here the CDR3 DNA reads TGTGCCAGCAGTGAAGGAGCGGGGGGGTTCTATGAGCAGTTCTTC.

The chain carries TRBV2 and TRBJ2-3; 7 bases align to TRBD1. Germline V lookup: CDR1 SNHLY, CDR2 FYNNEI. There are 15 residues in the CDR3. Trimming removed 4 bases from V and 1 base from J; junction bases left unmatched: 5. The DNA for the CDR3 is TGTGCCAGCAGTGTCGACAGGGTACGCACAGATACGCAGTATTTT. Its translation: CASSVDRVRTDTQYF.

V usage is TRBV30 and J usage is TRBJ1-5, with D perhaps matching TRBD1 (5 bases). Between the trimmed V and J ends, which lost 1 base and 4 bases, there was a span of 11 bases. CDR3 length equals 14 residues. CDR1 and CDR2 (germline): GTSNPN, SVGIG (reference sequence). For the CDR3, the DNA is TGTGCCTGGAGTGGTGGGGGGAATAATCAGCCCCAGCATTTT. Its protein product is CAWSGGGNNQPQHF.

A few counts support this clone. This CDR3 is CASSLSPTALTQYF. CDR3 DNA sequence: TGTGCCAGCAGCTTATCCCCGACAGCACTTACGCAGTATTTT. The chain has TRBV7-9 and TRBJ2-3; weak D call: TRBD1 (5 bases). The CDR3 extends over 14 amino acids. Deletions cut 2 bases from V and 8 bases from J, with 14 bases between. The germline V gene has CDR1 SEHNR and CDR2 FQNEAQ (reference sequence).